Listed here are 8 T cell receptor beta chains from one sample, sequenced in a study of shared clonotypes between healthy human individuals. Clones were sequenced by immunoSEQ multiplex PCR, and TCRdb holds only the in-frame ones, with some missing. The sample carries some 500,000 clones, 79% recorded once. Specimen: PBMCs. The receptors here all came from a woman aged 40 to 55 in good health. Some clones in this sample may be carry-over from other donors' samples.

This rearrangement joins TRBV7-8 to TRBJ1-5; a weak D match, TRBD1 (5 bases). With 5 bases removed from V and 3 bases from J, the gap between germline ends came to 14 bases. Looked up from germline, CDR1 is SGHVS and CDR2 is FQNEAQ. The CDR3 runs to 15 residues. In nucleotides, the CDR3 is TGTGCCAGCAGCAACTCCAGGGTGCCCAATCAGCCCCAGCATTTT. It yields the protein CASSNSRVPNQPQHF.

The genes are TRBV27 and TRBJ1-2, with TRBD1 as a possible D gene (5 bases). With 11 bases removed from V and 4 bases from J, the gap between germline ends came to 20 bases. Germline CDR1 and CDR2: MNHEY and SMNVEV (reference sequence). The CDR3 spans 14 residues. The CDR3 DNA reads TGTGCCGTAAGGGACTCTCACGGGGGCTATGGCTACACCTTC. Amino acids: CAVRDSHGGYGYTF.

The chain joins TRBV5-6 to TRBJ2-5, with D unclear. The V end lost 0 bases, the J end lost 5 bases, and 8 bases lay between the germline ends. The CDR3 contains 13 residues. The germline CDR1 and CDR2 sequences are SGHDT and YYEEEE. CDR3 amino acids: CASSLGHRETQYF. The CDR3 DNA sequence: TGTGCCAGCAGCTTGGGGCATAGGGAGACCCAGTACTTC.

Concerning this clone itself: The junction departs from germline at one end; a sequencing error may be responsible. V and J are TRBV7-7 and TRBJ2-5, with 7 bases identical to TRBD1. The CDR3 sequence is 14 residues long. CDR1 is SSHAT and CDR2 is FNYEAQ in the germline V gene (reference sequence). In nucleotides, the CDR3 is TGTGCTAGCAGCCCCAGACAGGGTAGAGAGACCCAGTACTTC. This gives the protein CASSPRQGRETQYF.

The V call is TRBV28, the J call TRBJ1-2; D is ambiguous. The CDR3 spans 10 residues. Trimming removed 6 bases at V and 6 bases at J, with 5 bases between. Germline CDR1 is MDHEN and CDR2 is SYDVKM. CDR3 loop: CASSSHGYTF. For the CDR3, the DNA is TGTGCCAGCAGCTCGCATGGCTACACCTTC.

The chain recombines TRBV12-5 with TRBJ2-1, with TRBD2 identical over 13 bases. V lost 0 bases to trimming and J lost 8 bases; unmatched junction nucleotides: 13. Germline V lookup: CDR1 LGHNT, CDR2 FRNRAP. The length of the CDR3 is 19 residues. The CDR3 reads CASGLVRTSGSGALHEQFF. CDR3 DNA sequence: TGTGCTAGTGGTTTGGTCCGGACTAGCGGGAGTGGGGCCCTCCATGAGCAGTTCTTC.

The table lists this clone with a few counts. The chain recombines TRBV18 with TRBJ1-1; D might be TRBD1 (5 bases). Germline loops: CDR1 KGHSH, CDR2 LQKENI. V lost 3 bases and J 0 bases, leaving 14 bases between the germline ends. This CDR3 is built from 16 residues. The CDR3 loop reads CASSPAVNRMNTEAFF. The CDR3 coding sequence is TGTGCCAGCTCACCGGCGGTTAACAGGATGAACACTGAAGCTTTCTTT.

This rearrangement joins TRBV4-2 to TRBJ2-1; tentatively, D is TRBD2 (6 bases). V was trimmed by 1 base and J by 5 bases, leaving 12 bases between them. The CDR3 sequence is 15 residues long. Germline V CDR1 and CDR2: LGHNA, YNFKEQ. The CDR3 bases are TGTGCCAGCAGCCAAGTCTCTAGCGAACACAATGAGCAGTTCTTC. Translated: CASSQVSSEHNEQFF.